The 6 T cell receptor beta chains reported below all come from one sample, sequenced in a study of cytomegalovirus exposure and HLA in healthy donors. Produced via immunoSEQ multiplex PCR; TCRdb's table is partial and in-frame only. The sample includes about 150,000 clones, approximately 94% seen only once; the top ten take less than 2%. Input material: PBMCs. The receptors originated from a man aged 18 to 30 in good health and CMV-seropositive.

This rearrangement joins TRBV27 to TRBJ1-2, with TRBD1 matching 7 bases. Trimming took 2 bases from V and 8 from J; bases not matched to a gene: 5. CDR1 is MNHEY and CDR2 is SMNVEV in the germline V gene (reference sequence). The CDR3 length is 13 residues. The DNA for the CDR3 is TGTGCCAGCAGTTTAGCACAGGGGAGAGGCTACACCTTC. Amino acids: CASSLAQGRGYTF.

This chain joins TRBV4-1 and TRBJ2-6; D may be TRBD2 (6 bases). This CDR3 comprises 17 residues. Trimming removed 2 bases from V and 0 bases from J, with 11 bases in between. Germline CDR1 is MGHRA and CDR2 is YSYEKL. The CDR3 reads CASSQWAEGSGANVLTF. The CDR3 DNA reads as TGCGCCAGCAGCCAATGGGCGGAGGGCTCTGGGGCCAACGTCCTGACTTTC.

V usage is TRBV6-1 and J usage is TRBJ1-2; D not resolved. The CDR3 totals 13 residues. Trimming cost V 9 bases and J 7 bases, with 18 bases left between them. Germline CDR1 is MNHNS and CDR2 is SASEGT. The CDR3 reads CASLDSVEGGYTF. CDR3 DNA: TGTGCCAGTCTGGACTCGGTGGAGGGTGGCTACACCTTC.

The chain carries TRBV27 and TRBJ2-5; no clear D. This CDR3 contains 11 residues. V lost 7 bases to trimming and J lost 5 bases, with 8 bases between them. Germline loops: CDR1 MNHEY, CDR2 SMNVEV (reference sequence). The CDR3 DNA reads as TGTGCCAGCATGAGAGAGGAGACCCAGTACTTC. It yields the protein CASMREETQYF.

The genes are TRBV18 and TRBJ2-7; 7 nucleotides align to TRBD2. Trimming at V came to 0 bases and at J to 6 bases, leaving 2 bases not matched to a gene. The CDR3 loop spans 13 amino acids. The V gene's germline CDR1 is KGHSH and CDR2 LQKENI. The chain's CDR3 is CASSPPTGGEQYF. The CDR3 nucleotides read TGTGCCAGCTCACCACCGACGGGAGGCGAGCAGTACTTC.

This clone was seen a single time. The V gene is TRBV27, the J gene TRBJ2-2; 7 positions agree with TRBD2. This CDR3 has 17 amino acids. In germline, CDR1 is MNHEY, CDR2 SMNVEV (reference sequence). Germline trimming cut 2 bases from V and 7 bases from J; bases unmatched to any gene: 13. CDR3 DNA: TGTGCCAGCAGTTTAGGGGGAGGGCGCATAGGAGTCGGGGAGCTGTTTTTT. Translated: CASSLGGGRIGVGELFF.